These 4 T cell receptor beta chains came from one sample sequenced in a study of blood T cells in healthy people across ages. Primed by a sample-barcoded 5' primer and a J-beta primer mix, a second PCR proceeded for about 7 to 12 cycles. From the 5' RACE reads, TCRdb called clonotypes with MiXCR, one entry per CDR3 protein. Seen here are some 1.8 million distinct CDR3 sequences, around 42% observed once, and the top ten hold under 25%. The sample consisted of blood. These receptors were taken from a human donor in good health.

For this clonotype: At one end the junction does not follow the germline gene, possibly because of a read error. The chain employs TRBV4-1 and TRBJ1-2, with TRBD1 as a possible D gene (6 bases). The length of the CDR3 is 16 residues. The germline CDR1 and CDR2 sequences are MGHRA and YSYEKL. This CDR3 is CASSQDGGQNLYGYTF. The CDR3, as DNA: TGCGCTAGCAGCCAAGATGGAGGACAGAACCTCTATGGCTACACCTTC.

V gene TRBV7-2 combines with J gene TRBJ1-4; no firm D call. V was shortened by 6 bases and J by 5 bases, with 10 bases between the two germline ends. Germline V CDR1 and CDR2: SGHTA, FQGNSA. CDR3 length equals 13 residues. The CDR3 spells CASREPGNEKLFF. Here the CDR3 DNA reads TGTGCCAGCAGGGAGCCTGGGAATGAAAAACTGTTTTTT.

For this clonotype: Germline and junction disagree at one end, which may indicate a read error. The genes are TRBV28 and TRBJ2-1; D uncertain. Germline CDR1 MDHEN, CDR2 SYDVKM. The CDR3 totals 12 residues. CDR3 loop: CTSHETYNEQFF. In DNA form, the CDR3 reads TGTACCAGCCATGAAACATACAATGAGCAGTTCTTC.

The chain couples TRBV5-1 to TRBJ1-4; D is possibly TRBD1 (5 bases). The CDR3 is made up of 16 amino acids. Trimming removed 0 bases at V and 3 bases at J, with 12 bases between. Germline assignment: CDR1 SGHRS and CDR2 YFSETQ. CDR3 nucleotides: TGCGCCAGCAGCTTGGCCATCGGGGCTTCTAATGAAAAACTGTTTTTT. Protein: CASSLAIGASNEKLFF.